The text below deals with one TCR beta chain. The data were obtained in a study of blood T cell repertoires in COVID-19. For the study at large: Researchers got acute and convalescent COVID-19 samples from the United States, Italy and Spain. T cells, B-cell-depleted T cells, or PBMCs supplied cDNA or gDNA.

Germline CDR1 reads MNHEY; CDR2 reads SVGEGT. Trimming removed 6 bases from V and 6 bases from J; junction bases left unmatched: 12. The CDR3 covers 16 residues. Profiled with immunoSEQ multiplex PCR; TCRdb holds only in-frame clones, not every one. Seen here are roughly 400,000 clones, 75% to 90% observed once, and the top ten hold around 1.1%. The clonotype originates from a man aged 30-40 years who had recovered from COVID-19. The chain has TRBV6-2 or TRBV6-3 and TRBJ1-3; TRBD1 aligns across 9 bases. Material: PBMCs or T cells enriched from blood (not recorded which). The CDR3 region has the DNA TGTGCCAGCAGCCAACCGACAGGGGGAACTTCAAACACCATATATTTT. Amino acids: CASSQPTGGTSNTIYF.